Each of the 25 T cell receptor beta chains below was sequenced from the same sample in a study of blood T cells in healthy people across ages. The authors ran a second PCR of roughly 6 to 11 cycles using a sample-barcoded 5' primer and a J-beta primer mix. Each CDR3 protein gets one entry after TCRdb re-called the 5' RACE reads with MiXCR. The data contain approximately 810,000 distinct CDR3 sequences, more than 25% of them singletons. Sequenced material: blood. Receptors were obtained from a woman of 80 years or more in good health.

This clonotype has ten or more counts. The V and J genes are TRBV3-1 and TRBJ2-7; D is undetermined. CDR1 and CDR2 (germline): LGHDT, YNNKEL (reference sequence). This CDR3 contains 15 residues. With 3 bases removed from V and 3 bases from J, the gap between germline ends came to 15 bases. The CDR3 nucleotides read TGTGCCAGCAGCCAGGCATTCGGACGGTACTACGAGCAGTACTTC. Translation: CASSQAFGRYYEQYF.

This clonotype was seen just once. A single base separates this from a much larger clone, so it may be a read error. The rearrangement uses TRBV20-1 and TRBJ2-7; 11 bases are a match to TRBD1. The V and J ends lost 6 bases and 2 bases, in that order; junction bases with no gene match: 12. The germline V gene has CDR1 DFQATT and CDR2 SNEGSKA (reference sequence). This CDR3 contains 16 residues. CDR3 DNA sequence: TGCAGTGCGATAGCCGTCCCGGGACAGGGGGCCTACGAGCAGTACTTC. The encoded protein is CSAIAVPGQGAYEQYF.

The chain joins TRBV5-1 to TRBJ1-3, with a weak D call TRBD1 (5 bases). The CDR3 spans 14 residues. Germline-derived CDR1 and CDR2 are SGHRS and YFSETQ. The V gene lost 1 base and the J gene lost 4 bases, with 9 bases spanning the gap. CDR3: CASSLLGDGNTIYF. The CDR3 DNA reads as TGCGCCAGCAGCTTGCTAGGGGACGGAAACACCATATATTTT.

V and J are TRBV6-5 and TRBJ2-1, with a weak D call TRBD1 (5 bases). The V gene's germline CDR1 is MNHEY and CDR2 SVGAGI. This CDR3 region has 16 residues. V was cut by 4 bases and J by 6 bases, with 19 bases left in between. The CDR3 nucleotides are TGTGCCAGCAGTTCCTTCCTTAGGGGATTTCCCAATGAGCAGTTCTTC. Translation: CASSSFLRGFPNEQFF.

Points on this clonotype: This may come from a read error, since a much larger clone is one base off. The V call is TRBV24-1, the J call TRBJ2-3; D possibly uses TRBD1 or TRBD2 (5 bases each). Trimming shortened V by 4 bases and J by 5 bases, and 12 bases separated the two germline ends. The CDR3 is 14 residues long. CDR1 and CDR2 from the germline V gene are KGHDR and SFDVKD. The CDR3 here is CATSDQGRRDTQYF. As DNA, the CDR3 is TGTGCCACCAGTGACCAGGGACGGCGAGATACGCAGTATTTT.

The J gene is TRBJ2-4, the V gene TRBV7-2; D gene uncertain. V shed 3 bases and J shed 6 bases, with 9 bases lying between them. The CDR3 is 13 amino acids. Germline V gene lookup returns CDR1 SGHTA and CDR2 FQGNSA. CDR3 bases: TGTGCCAGCAGCTTCGAGATCCTAAACATTCAGTACTTC. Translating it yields CASSFEILNIQYF.

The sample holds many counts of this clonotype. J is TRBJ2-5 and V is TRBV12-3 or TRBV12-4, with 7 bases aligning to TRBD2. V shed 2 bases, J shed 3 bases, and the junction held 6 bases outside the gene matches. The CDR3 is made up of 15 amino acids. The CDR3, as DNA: TGTGCCAGCAGTTTAACGGGACTACCTAAAGAGACCCAGTACTTC. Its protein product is CASSLTGLPKETQYF.

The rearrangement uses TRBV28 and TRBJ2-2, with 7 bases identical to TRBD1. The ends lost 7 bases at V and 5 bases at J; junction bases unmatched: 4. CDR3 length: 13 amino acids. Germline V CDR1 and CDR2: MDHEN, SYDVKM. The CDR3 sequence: CASINRGTGELFF. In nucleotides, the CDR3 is TGTGCCAGCATAAACAGGGGAACCGGGGAGCTGTTTTTT. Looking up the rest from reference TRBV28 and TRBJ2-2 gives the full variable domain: DVKVTQSSRYLVKRTGEKVFLECVQDMDHENMFWYRQDPGLGLRLIYFSYDVKMKEKGDIPEGYSVSREKKERFSLILESASTNQTSMYLCASINRGTGELFFGEGSRLTVL.

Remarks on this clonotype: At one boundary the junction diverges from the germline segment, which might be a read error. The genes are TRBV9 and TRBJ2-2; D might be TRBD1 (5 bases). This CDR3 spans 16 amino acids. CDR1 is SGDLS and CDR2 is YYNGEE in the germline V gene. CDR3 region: CASSSSWAGNTRELFF. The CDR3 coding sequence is TGTGCCAGCAGCTCCTCCTGGGCAGGGAACACCAGGGAGCTGTTTTTT. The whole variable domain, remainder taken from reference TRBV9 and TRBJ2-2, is DSGVTQTPKHLITATGQRVTLRCSPRSGDLSVYWYQQSLDQGLQFLIQYYNGEERAKGNILERFSAQQFPDLHSELNLSSLELGDSALYFCASSSSWAGNTRELFFGEGSRLTVL.

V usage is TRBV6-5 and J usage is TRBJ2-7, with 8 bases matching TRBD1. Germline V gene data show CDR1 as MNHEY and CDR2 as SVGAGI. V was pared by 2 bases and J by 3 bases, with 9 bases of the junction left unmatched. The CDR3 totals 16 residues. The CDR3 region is CASSYNGQGILYEQYF. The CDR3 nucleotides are TGTGCCAGCAGTTACAACGGACAGGGAATCCTCTACGAGCAGTACTTC.

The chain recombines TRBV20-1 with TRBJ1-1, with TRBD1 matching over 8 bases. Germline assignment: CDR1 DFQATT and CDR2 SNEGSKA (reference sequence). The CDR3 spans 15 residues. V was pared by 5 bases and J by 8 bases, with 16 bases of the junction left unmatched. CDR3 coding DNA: TGCAGTGCTTCCTCTCCGGCAGGGGGCGTCCTGGAAGCTTTCTTT. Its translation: CSASSPAGGVLEAFF.

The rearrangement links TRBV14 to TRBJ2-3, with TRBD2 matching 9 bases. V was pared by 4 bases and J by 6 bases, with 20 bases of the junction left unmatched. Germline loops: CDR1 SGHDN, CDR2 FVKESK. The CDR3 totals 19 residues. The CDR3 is CASSRSLRGGIKSPDTQYF. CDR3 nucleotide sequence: TGTGCCAGCAGCCGATCGTTGCGGGGGGGGATAAAAAGTCCCGATACGCAGTATTTT. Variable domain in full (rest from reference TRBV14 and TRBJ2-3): EAGVTQFPSHSVIEKGQTVTLRCDPISGHDNLYWYRRVMGKEIKFLLHFVKESKQDESGMPNNRFLAERTGGTYSTLKVQPAELEDSGVYFCASSRSLRGGIKSPDTQYFGPGTRLTVL.

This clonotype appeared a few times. CDR3: CSASMGGPRTEAFF. The CDR3 nucleotides read TGCAGTGCTTCCATGGGGGGCCCGAGAACTGAAGCTTTCTTT. V usage is TRBV20-1 and J usage is TRBJ1-1, with D possibly TRBD1 on 6 matching bases. Germline V gene data show CDR1 as DFQATT and CDR2 as SNEGSKA (reference sequence). The CDR3 loop spans 14 amino acids. Trimming shortened V by 5 bases and J by 5 bases, and 18 bases separated the two germline ends.

The CDR3 spells CASSVAQGENTEAFF. The CDR3 DNA reads as TGTGCCAGCAGCGTAGCTCAGGGGGAGAACACTGAAGCTTTCTTT. The V and J genes are TRBV9 and TRBJ1-1; 7 bases align to TRBD1. V was clipped by 0 bases and J by 1 base; unmatched bases: 3. This CDR3 has 15 residues. CDR1 SGDLS and CDR2 YYNGEE come from the germline V gene.

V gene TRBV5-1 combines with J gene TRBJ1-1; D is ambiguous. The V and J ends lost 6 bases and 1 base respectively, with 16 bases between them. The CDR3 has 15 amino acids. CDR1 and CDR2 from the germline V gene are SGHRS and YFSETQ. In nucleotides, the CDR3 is TGCGCCAGCAAAGGACGGCTTACACCGAACACTGAAGCTTTCTTT. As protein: CASKGRLTPNTEAFF. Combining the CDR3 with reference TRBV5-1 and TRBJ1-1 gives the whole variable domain KAGVTQTPRYLIKTRGQQVTLSCSPISGHRSVSWYQQTPGQGLQFLFEYFSETQRNKGNFPGRFSGRQFSNSRSEMNVSTLELGDSALYLCASKGRLTPNTEAFFGQGTRLTVV.

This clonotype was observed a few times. Here the CDR3 DNA reads TGCAGTGCTAGAGTCGCGCGGGCGGGCAATGAGCAGTTCTTC. Amino acids: CSARVARAGNEQFF. The rearrangement links TRBV20-1 to TRBJ2-1, with D tentatively TRBD2 (5 bases). This CDR3 region has 14 residues. Trimming removed 1 base at V and 6 bases at J, with 13 bases between. The V gene's germline CDR1 is DFQATT and CDR2 SNEGSKA (reference sequence).

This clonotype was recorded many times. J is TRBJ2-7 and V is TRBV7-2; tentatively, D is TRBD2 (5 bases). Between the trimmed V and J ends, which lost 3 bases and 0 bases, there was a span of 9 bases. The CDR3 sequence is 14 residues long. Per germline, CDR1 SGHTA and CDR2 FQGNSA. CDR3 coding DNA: TGTGCCAGCAGCTTCGGAGGCAGCTCCTACGAGCAGTACTTC. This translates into CASSFGGSSYEQYF. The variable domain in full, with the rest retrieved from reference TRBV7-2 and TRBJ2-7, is GAGVSQSPSNKVTEKGKDVELRCDPISGHTALYWYRQSLGQGLEFLIYFQGNSAPDKSGLPSDRFSAERTGGSVSTLTIQRTQQEDSAVYLCASSFGGSSYEQYFGPGTRLTVT.

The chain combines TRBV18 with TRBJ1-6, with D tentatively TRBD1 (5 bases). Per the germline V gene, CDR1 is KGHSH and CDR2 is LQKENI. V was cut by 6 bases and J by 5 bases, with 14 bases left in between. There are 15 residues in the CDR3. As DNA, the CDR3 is TGTGCCAGCTCTCGCGATCAGGGAAATAATTCACCCCTCCACTTT. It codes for CASSRDQGNNSPLHF.

The CDR3 region has the DNA TGTGCCAGCAGCCAAGGGAGGGGAGTAATTAACTACGAGCAGTACTTC. It yields the protein CASSQGRGVINYEQYF. V gene TRBV3-1 combines with J gene TRBJ2-7; D perhaps matches TRBD2 (6 bases). V gave up 1 base and J gave up 3 bases, with 16 bases separating them. Germline V gives CDR1 LGHDT, CDR2 YNNKEL (reference sequence). This CDR3 contains 16 residues.

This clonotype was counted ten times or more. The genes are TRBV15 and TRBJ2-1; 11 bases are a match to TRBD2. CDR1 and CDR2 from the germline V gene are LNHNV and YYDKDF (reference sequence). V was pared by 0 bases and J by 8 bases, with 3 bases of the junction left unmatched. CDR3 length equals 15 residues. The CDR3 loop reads CATSRDLAGGHEQFF. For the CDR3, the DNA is TGTGCCACCAGCAGAGACCTAGCGGGGGGTCATGAGCAGTTCTTC.

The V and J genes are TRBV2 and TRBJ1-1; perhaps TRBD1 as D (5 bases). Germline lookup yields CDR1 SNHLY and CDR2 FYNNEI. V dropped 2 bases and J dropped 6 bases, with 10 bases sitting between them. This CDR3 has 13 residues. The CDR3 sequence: CASSEMETAEAFF. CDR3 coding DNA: TGTGCCAGCAGTGAAATGGAGACAGCTGAAGCTTTCTTT.

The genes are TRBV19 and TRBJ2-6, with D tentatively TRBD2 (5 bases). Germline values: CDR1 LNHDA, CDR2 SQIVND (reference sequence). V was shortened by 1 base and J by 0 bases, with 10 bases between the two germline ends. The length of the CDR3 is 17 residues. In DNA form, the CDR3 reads TGTGCCAGTAGTATAGGAGGGCCGAACTCTGGGGCCAACGTCCTGACTTTC. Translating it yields CASSIGGPNSGANVLTF.

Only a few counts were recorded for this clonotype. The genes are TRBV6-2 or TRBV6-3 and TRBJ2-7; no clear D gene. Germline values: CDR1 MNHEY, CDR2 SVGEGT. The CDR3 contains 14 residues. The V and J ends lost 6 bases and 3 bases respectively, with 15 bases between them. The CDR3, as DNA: TGTGCCAGCAGCCGAGGTGTGAGGCACTACGAGCAGTACTTC. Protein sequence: CASSRGVRHYEQYF.

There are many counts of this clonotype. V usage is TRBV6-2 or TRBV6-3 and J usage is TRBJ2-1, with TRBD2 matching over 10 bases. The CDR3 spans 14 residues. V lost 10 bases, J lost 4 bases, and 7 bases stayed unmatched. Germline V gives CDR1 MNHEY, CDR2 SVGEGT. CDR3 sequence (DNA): TGTGCCACCGAGCGGGGGGGCTCTTACAATGAGCAGTTCTTC. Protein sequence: CATERGGSYNEQFF.

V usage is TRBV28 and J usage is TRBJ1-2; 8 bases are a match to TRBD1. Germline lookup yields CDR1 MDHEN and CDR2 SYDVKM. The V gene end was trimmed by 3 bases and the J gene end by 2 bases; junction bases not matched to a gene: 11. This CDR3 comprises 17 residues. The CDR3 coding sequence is TGTGCCAGCAGTTTGGTCGGCAGGGGGCGAGGGAACTATGGCTACACCTTC. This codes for CASSLVGRGRGNYGYTF.